This T cell receptor (beta chain) appears in the sequencing data of a study of tumor and adjacent non-tumor tissue in lung cancer. Overall study: Samples averaged about 4.2 million productive TCRbeta reads each.

The library came from three nested PCR rounds adapted from ARM-PCR protocols. TCRdb used MiXCR to reprocess the multiplex PCR reads, holding one entry per CDR3 protein. The table has about 86,000 distinct CDR3 sequences, more than 75% seen once. This clonotype was recorded at least ten times. RNA was extracted from bulk tissue without any cell sorting. The normal lung tissue was taken more than 3 cm from the tumor edge. Trimming stripped 3 bases from V and 7 bases from J, with 16 bases between. The germline CDR1 and CDR2 sequences are GTSNPN and SVGIG (reference sequence). The CDR3 length is 14 residues.

The gene calls are TRBV30 and TRBJ1-5; a weak D match, TRBD1 (5 bases). Sequenced material: distant non-tumor lung tissue. The clonotype originates from a woman aged 45 to 65 with non-small cell lung cancer. The CDR3 DNA follows: TGTGCCTGGAGCCTAGAGGGGACGTGGCAGCCCCAGCATTTT. This codes for CAWSLEGTWQPQHF.